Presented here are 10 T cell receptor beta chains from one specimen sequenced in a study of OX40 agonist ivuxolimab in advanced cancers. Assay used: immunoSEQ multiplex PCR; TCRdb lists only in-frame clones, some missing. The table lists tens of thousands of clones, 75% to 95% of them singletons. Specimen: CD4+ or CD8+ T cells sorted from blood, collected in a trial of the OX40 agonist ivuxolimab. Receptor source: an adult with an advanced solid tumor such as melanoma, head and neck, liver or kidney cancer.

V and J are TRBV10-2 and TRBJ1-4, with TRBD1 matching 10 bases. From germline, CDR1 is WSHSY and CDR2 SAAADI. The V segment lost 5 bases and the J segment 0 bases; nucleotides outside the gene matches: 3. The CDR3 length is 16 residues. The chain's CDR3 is CASSPGTGATNEKLFF. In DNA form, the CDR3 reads TGCGCCAGCAGTCCCGGGACAGGGGCAACTAATGAAAAACTGTTTTTT.

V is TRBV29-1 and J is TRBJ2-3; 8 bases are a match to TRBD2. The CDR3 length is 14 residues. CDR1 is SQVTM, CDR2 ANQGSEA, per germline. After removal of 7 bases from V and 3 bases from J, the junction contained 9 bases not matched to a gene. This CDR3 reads CSAPIAGTTDTQYF. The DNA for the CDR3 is TGCAGCGCTCCTATAGCGGGAACAACAGATACGCAGTATTTT.

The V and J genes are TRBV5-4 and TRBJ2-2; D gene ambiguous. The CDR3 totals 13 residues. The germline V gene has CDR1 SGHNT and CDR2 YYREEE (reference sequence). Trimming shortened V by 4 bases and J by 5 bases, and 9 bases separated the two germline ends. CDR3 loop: CASSLDGTGELFF. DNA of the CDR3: TGTGCCAGCAGCCTGGACGGAACCGGGGAGCTGTTTTTT.

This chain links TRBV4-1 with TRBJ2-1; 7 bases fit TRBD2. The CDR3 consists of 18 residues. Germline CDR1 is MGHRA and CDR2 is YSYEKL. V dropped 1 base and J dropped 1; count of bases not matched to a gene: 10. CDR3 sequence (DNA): TGCGCCAGCAGCCAAGGACGCGGCGGGAGCCAGTCCTACAATGAGCAGTTCTTC. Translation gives CASSQGRGGSQSYNEQFF.

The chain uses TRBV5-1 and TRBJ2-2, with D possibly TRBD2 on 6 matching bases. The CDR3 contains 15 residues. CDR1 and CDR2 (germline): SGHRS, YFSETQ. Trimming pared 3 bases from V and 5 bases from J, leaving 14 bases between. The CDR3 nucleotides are TGCGCCAGCAGCTCCGGGACTCATAAGACCGGGGAGCTGTTTTTT. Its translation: CASSSGTHKTGELFF.

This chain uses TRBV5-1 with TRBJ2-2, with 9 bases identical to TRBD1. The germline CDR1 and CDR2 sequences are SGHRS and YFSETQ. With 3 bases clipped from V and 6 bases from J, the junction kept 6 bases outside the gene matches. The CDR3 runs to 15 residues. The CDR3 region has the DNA TGCGCCAGCAGCTCGGGACAGGGAGGGGCCGGGGAGCTGTTTTTT. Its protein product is CASSSGQGGAGELFF.

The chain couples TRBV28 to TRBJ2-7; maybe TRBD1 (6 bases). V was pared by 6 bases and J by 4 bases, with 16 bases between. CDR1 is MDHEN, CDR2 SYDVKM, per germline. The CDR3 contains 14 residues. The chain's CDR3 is CASSYSGTIYEQYF. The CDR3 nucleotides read TGTGCCAGCAGCTATTCCGGGACAATTTACGAGCAGTACTTC.

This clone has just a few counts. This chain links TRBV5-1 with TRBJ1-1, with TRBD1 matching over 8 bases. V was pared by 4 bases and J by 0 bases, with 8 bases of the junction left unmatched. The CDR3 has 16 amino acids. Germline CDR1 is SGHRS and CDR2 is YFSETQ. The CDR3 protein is CASSVNGQGLNTEAFF. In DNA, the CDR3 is TGCGCCAGCAGCGTAAACGGACAGGGACTGAACACTGAAGCTTTCTTT.

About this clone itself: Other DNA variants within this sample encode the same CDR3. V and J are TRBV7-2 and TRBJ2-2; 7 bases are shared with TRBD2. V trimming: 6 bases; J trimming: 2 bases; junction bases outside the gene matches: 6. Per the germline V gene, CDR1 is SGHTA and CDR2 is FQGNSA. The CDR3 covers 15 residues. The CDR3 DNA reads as TGTGCCAGCAGGCGGGGGTACCCTAACACCGGGGAGCTGTTTTTT. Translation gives CASRRGYPNTGELFF.

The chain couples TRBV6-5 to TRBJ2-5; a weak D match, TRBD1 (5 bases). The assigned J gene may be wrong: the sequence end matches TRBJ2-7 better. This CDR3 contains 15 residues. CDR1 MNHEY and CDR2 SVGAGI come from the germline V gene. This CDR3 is CASSYGHLKPYEQYF. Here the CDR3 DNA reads TGTGCCAGCAGTTACGGACACCTAAAACCCTACGAGCAGTACTTC.